These 6 T cell receptor beta chains share one sample of origin, sequenced in a study of breast tumors, draining lymph nodes, adjacent tissues. Breast cancer patients provided tissue from their axillary draining lymph nodes. TCRdb independently ran MiXCR on the multiplex PCR reads; one entry per CDR3 protein. The sample holds roughly 110,000 distinct CDR3 sequences, 30% seen once. The sample was axillary lymph node tissue. The receptors here all came from a female donor with breast cancer. Some clones in this sample may be carry-over from other donors' samples.

This clonotype showed up many times. The genes are TRBV4-1 and TRBJ1-2, with no clear D. Trimming cost V 0 bases and J 4 bases, with 9 bases left between them. Per the germline V gene, CDR1 is MGHRA and CDR2 is YSYEKL. This CDR3 has 14 residues. In DNA form, the CDR3 reads TGCGCCAGCAGCCAAGATCTCACTGTCTATGGCTACACCTTC. Residues: CASSQDLTVYGYTF.

Concerning this clonotype: This could be a read error, since a much larger clone is one nucleotide away. This CDR3 is missing its conserved last phenylalanine or tryptophan, likely due to a read error. The chain links TRBV7-6 to TRBJ2-1; weak D call: TRBD2 (5 bases). The CDR3 is made up of 14 amino acids. Germline CDR1 and CDR2: SGHVS and FNYEAQ. V lost 0 bases to trimming and J lost 2 bases, with 5 bases between them. In nucleotides, the CDR3 is TGTGCCAGCAGCTTAGCGGGAGCCTACAATGAGCAGTTCCTC. It codes for CASSLAGAYNEQFL.

In this sample, this clonotype turned up many times. The rearrangement links TRBV2 to TRBJ2-1, with TRBD1 matching over 7 bases. This CDR3 is built from 15 residues. V dropped 6 bases and J dropped 0; count of bases not matched to a gene: 5. Germline V gene data show CDR1 as SNHLY and CDR2 as FYNNEI. This CDR3 is CASRQGTSSYNEQFF. The DNA for the CDR3 is TGTGCCAGCAGACAGGGGACGAGCTCCTACAATGAGCAGTTCTTC.

Worth noting for this clonotype: One end of the junction is discordant with germline, which a read error may explain. The CDR3 protein is CASSLEPGGTGRKALF. The CDR3 nucleotides read TGCGCCAGCAGCTTGGAACCTGGGGGGACCGGGCGGAAAGCTCTCTTT. The chain employs TRBV5-1 and TRBJ1-1; maybe TRBD1 (5 bases). Germline V gene sequence: CDR1 SGHRS, CDR2 YFSETQ. The CDR3 loop spans 16 amino acids.

In its sample, this clonotype was seen many times. The V and J genes are TRBV30 and TRBJ1-5, with D perhaps TRBD1 (6 bases). Germline V gene sequence: CDR1 GTSNPN, CDR2 SVGIG (reference sequence). The CDR3 is 14 amino acids. V lost 4 bases, J lost 7 bases, and 17 bases lay in between. The DNA of the CDR3 is TGTGCCTGGACCCCCGGGACACCGGGGCAGCCCCAGCATTTT. This sequence encodes CAWTPGTPGQPQHF. The whole variable domain, filled in from reference TRBV30 and TRBJ1-5, reads SQTIHQWPATLVQPVGSPLSLECTVEGTSNPNLYWYRQAAGRGLQLLFYSVGIGQISSEVPQNLSASRPQDRQFILSSKKLLLSDSGFYLCAWTPGTPGQPQHFGDGTRLSIL.

CDR3 bases: TGTGCCAGCAGTCCCCGGGGGGAGCATAATGAAAAACTGTTTTTT. Translation: CASSPRGEHNEKLFF. This chain connects TRBV2 to TRBJ1-4; perhaps TRBD1 as D (5 bases). Per the germline V gene, CDR1 is SNHLY and CDR2 is FYNNEI. The germline V and J ends were trimmed by 5 bases and 4 bases, with 14 bases remaining between them. This CDR3 contains 15 residues.